Sequencing of this T cell receptor beta chain was carried out in a study of neoadjuvant nivolumab and ipilimumab in lung cancer. CDR1 and CDR2 from the germline V gene are SGHAT and FQNNGV. There are 14 residues in the CDR3. Trimming took 1 base from V and 1 from J, leaving 6 bases between them. Repertoires were generated with immunoSEQ multiplex PCR, while TCRdb's copy carries only in-frame clones and drops some. The table lists 30,000 to 35,000 clones, about nine tenths of them singletons. For this clone: Its antigen remains unidentified.

Study outcomes and limitations: From pretherapy to surgery, tumor richness and clonality rose with dual therapy. Blood richness before therapy tracked richness in tumors resected after neoadjuvant therapy. TCR richness and clonality were higher in tumors than adjacent uninvolved lung.

The V and J genes are TRBV11-2 and TRBJ2-3; D unresolved. Here the sequenced sample was peripheral blood, taken after neoadjuvant nivolumab, alone or with ipilimumab, at or shortly before surgery. The TCR comes from an adult with non-small cell lung cancer. The CDR3 protein is CASSLVRRTDTQYF. CDR3 in DNA: TGTGCCAGCAGCTTAGTCCGCCGCACAGATACGCAGTATTTT.